A single T cell receptor beta chain is shown here with its context. The data belong to a study of T cell changes during pregnancy in multiple sclerosis. Data came from immunoSEQ multiplex PCR; TCRdb stores just in-frame clones and leaves some out. The sample gives roughly 100,000 clones, around 94% of which show up once; roughly 0.88% is in the top ten. The CDR3 contains 14 residues. V was pared by 5 bases and J by 10 bases, with 18 bases between. Germline V lookup: CDR1 PRHDT, CDR2 FYEKMQ (reference sequence). The sequence was obtained from a female donor with multiple sclerosis, enrolled in a pregnancy study. The input for sequencing was peripheral blood, taken after pregnancy. V is TRBV13 and J is TRBJ2-1, with TRBD2 as a possible D gene (5 bases). CDR3 coding DNA: TGTGCCAGCAGCGGTCGAAGAGGCGGGTCAGAGCAGTTCTTC. Translating gives CASSGRRGGSEQFF.